This is a list of T cell receptor beta chains from one sample in a study of cytomegalovirus exposure and HLA in healthy donors. Libraries were prepared by immunoSEQ multiplex PCR; TCRdb keeps only in-frame clonotypes and omits some of them. The sample yields 250,000 to 350,000 clones, about nine tenths seen once. The specimen sequenced was PBMCs. The receptors were sampled from a man aged 40-50 years in good health and CMV-seropositive. CDR3s include the opening cysteine and the closing phenylalanine or tryptophan. The D gene is left open where the match is weak. Not every row has a clone size; where given, it reads once, few, many or a size class.

cdr3_nt: TGTGCCAGCAGTTTCACAGAGTTCTATGGCTACACCTTC
cdr3_aa: CASSFTEFYGYTF
j_call: TRBJ1-2
clone_size: -
d_call: -
v_call: TRBV7-8

cdr3_nt: TGTGCCAGCAGCCCCCATATTGGAGGAGGCGACGAGCAGTACTTC
cdr3_aa: CASSPHIGGGDEQYF
j_call: TRBJ2-7
clone_size: -
d_call: -
v_call: TRBV11-2

cdr3_nt: TGTGCCAGCAGTCCCTCAGACAGGGGCTCCTACAATGAGCAGTTCTTC
cdr3_aa: CASSPSDRGSYNEQFF
j_call: TRBJ2-1
clone_size: -
d_call: TRBD1
v_call: TRBV27

cdr3_nt: TGTGCCAGCAGCTCACCCCTTGGGGGGAGCTCCTACAATGAGCAGTTCTTC
cdr3_aa: CASSSPLGGSSYNEQFF
j_call: TRBJ2-1
clone_size: -
d_call: -
v_call: TRBV13

cdr3_nt: TGTGCCAGCAGCGTAGGACCCGCGGGAGGGTACGAGCAGTACTTC
cdr3_aa: CASSVGPAGGYEQYF
j_call: TRBJ2-7
clone_size: -
d_call: TRBD2
v_call: TRBV9

cdr3_nt: TGTGCCAGCGGACCGGGAGCGGGAGCTTACGAGCAGTACTTC
cdr3_aa: CASGPGAGAYEQYF
j_call: TRBJ2-7
clone_size: -
d_call: TRBD2
v_call: TRBV6-5

cdr3_nt: TGTGCCAGCAGTACCCGGACTAGCGGGAGAGTCAACGAGCAGTACTTC
cdr3_aa: CASSTRTSGRVNEQYF
j_call: TRBJ2-7
clone_size: -
d_call: TRBD2
v_call: TRBV27

cdr3_nt: TGTGCCAGCAGCGGGACTACGCCTCCTTACGAGCAGTACTTC
cdr3_aa: CASSGTTPPYEQYF
j_call: TRBJ2-7
clone_size: -
d_call: TRBD2
v_call: TRBV11-2

cdr3_nt: TGTGCCAGCAGCTCCCCACTGGACAGGGTGGGAACTGAAGCTTTCTTT
cdr3_aa: CASSSPLDRVGTEAFF
j_call: TRBJ1-1
clone_size: -
d_call: TRBD1
v_call: TRBV7-9

cdr3_nt: TGCGCCAGCACGGTCGGGCAGGACTCCTATGGCTACACCTTC
cdr3_aa: CASTVGQDSYGYTF
j_call: TRBJ1-2
clone_size: once
d_call: -
v_call: TRBV5-1

cdr3_nt: TGTTCCAGCAGCTTCTCGGGGGGGACTGGGGCCAACGTCCTGACTTTC
cdr3_aa: CSSSFSGGTGANVLTF
j_call: TRBJ2-6
clone_size: -
d_call: TRBD2
v_call: TRBV7-9

cdr3_nt: TGCGCCAGCAGCCTCGGACTAGCGGGAGGGGACAATGAGCAGTTCTTC
cdr3_aa: CASSLGLAGGDNEQFF
j_call: TRBJ2-1
clone_size: -
d_call: TRBD2
v_call: TRBV4-3

cdr3_nt: TGTGCCAGCAGAGCACTCCCCCGGGACTCCGACGAGCAGTACTTC
cdr3_aa: CASRALPRDSDEQYF
j_call: TRBJ2-7
clone_size: -
d_call: -
v_call: TRBV2

cdr3_nt: TGTGCCAGCATTTGGGGGGACCGACCTAACTATGGCTACACCTTC
cdr3_aa: CASIWGDRPNYGYTF
j_call: TRBJ1-2
clone_size: once
d_call: -
v_call: TRBV28

cdr3_nt: TGTGCCAGCAGTTTAGAGCGGTCCTCCTACGAGCAGTACTTC
cdr3_aa: CASSLERSSYEQYF
j_call: TRBJ2-7
clone_size: -
d_call: -
v_call: TRBV28

cdr3_nt: TGTGCCTGGATACCCGGGACACCCTCAGAGTATGGCTACACCTTC
cdr3_aa: CAWIPGTPSEYGYTF
j_call: TRBJ1-2
clone_size: -
d_call: -
v_call: TRBV30

cdr3_nt: TGTGCCAGCTGCCAGGACACGCCGGGTGAGCAGTTCTTC
cdr3_aa: CASCQDTPGEQFF
j_call: TRBJ2-1
clone_size: -
d_call: -
v_call: TRBV18

cdr3_nt: TGTGCCAGCAGTTACTCCTCCGGACAGGGGGCGCAGTACTTC
cdr3_aa: CASSYSSGQGAQYF
j_call: TRBJ2-7
clone_size: once
d_call: TRBD1
v_call: TRBV6-6

cdr3_nt: TGTGCCAGCAAGAGGCTAGCGGGAAGCTCCTACGAGCAGTACTTC
cdr3_aa: CASKRLAGSSYEQYF
j_call: TRBJ2-7
clone_size: -
d_call: TRBD2
v_call: TRBV28

cdr3_nt: TGTGCCAGCAGTTACTCGACTAGCGGGGATACGCAGTATTTT
cdr3_aa: CASSYSTSGDTQYF
j_call: TRBJ2-3
clone_size: -
d_call: TRBD2
v_call: TRBV27

cdr3_nt: TGTGCCAGCAGCCCACGGACAGGGGGCATAGATACGCAGTATTTT
cdr3_aa: CASSPRTGGIDTQYF
j_call: TRBJ2-3
clone_size: -
d_call: TRBD1
v_call: TRBV7-2

cdr3_nt: TGTGCCATCAGTCGGACAGGGGCCTACCAAGAGACCCAGTACTTC
cdr3_aa: CAISRTGAYQETQYF
j_call: TRBJ2-5
clone_size: -
d_call: TRBD1
v_call: TRBV10-3

cdr3_nt: TGTGCCAGCAGCTCAGGGGTCGGGGATGCCACTGAAGCTTTCTTT
cdr3_aa: CASSSGVGDATEAFF
j_call: TRBJ1-1
clone_size: -
d_call: -
v_call: TRBV7-9

cdr3_nt: TGTGCCAGCAGCTTAGAACCTGCGCTCAATCAGCCCCAGCATTTT
cdr3_aa: CASSLEPALNQPQHF
j_call: TRBJ1-5
clone_size: -
d_call: -
v_call: TRBV7-2

cdr3_nt: TGTGCCAGCAGTTTTACAGGTTCGTTGTATGGCTACACCTTC
cdr3_aa: CASSFTGSLYGYTF
j_call: TRBJ1-2
clone_size: -
d_call: -
v_call: TRBV28

cdr3_nt: TGCGCCAGCAGCTTGAGGCAGGGGGCGAATACTTTTGCCGCCTACGAGCAGTACTTC
cdr3_aa: CASSLRQGANTFAAYEQYF
j_call: TRBJ2-7
clone_size: -
d_call: TRBD1
v_call: TRBV5-1

cdr3_nt: TGTGCCAGCAGCCCAGAGGAGCTTGCCTACGAGCAGTACTTC
cdr3_aa: CASSPEELAYEQYF
j_call: TRBJ2-7
clone_size: -
d_call: -
v_call: TRBV7-8

cdr3_nt: TGTGCCTGGAACGACGGAGGCAATCAGCCCCAGCATTTT
cdr3_aa: CAWNDGGNQPQHF
j_call: TRBJ1-5
clone_size: -
d_call: -
v_call: TRBV30

cdr3_nt: TGCAGCGTTCGGCCCAGGGGCAATGAGCAGTTCTTC
cdr3_aa: CSVRPRGNEQFF
j_call: TRBJ2-1
clone_size: -
d_call: -
v_call: TRBV29-1

cdr3_nt: TGCGCCAGCAGTGGAGCCCGGACAGGGAGTAGGCACGAGCAGTACTTC
cdr3_aa: CASSGARTGSRHEQYF
j_call: TRBJ2-7
clone_size: -
d_call: TRBD1
v_call: TRBV10-1

cdr3_nt: TGTGCCAGCAGCTCGCCGACTAGCGGGGGTATGAATGAGCAGTTCTTC
cdr3_aa: CASSSPTSGGMNEQFF
j_call: TRBJ2-1
clone_size: -
d_call: TRBD2
v_call: TRBV5-4

cdr3_nt: TGTGCCAGCAGTTCCTACAGGGGCCCCTATGGCTACACCTTC
cdr3_aa: CASSSYRGPYGYTF
j_call: TRBJ1-2
clone_size: -
d_call: TRBD1
v_call: TRBV28

cdr3_nt: TGTGCCAGCAGTCCCAGGAACAGGCCGGGTCAGCAGTTCTTC
cdr3_aa: CASSPRNRPGQQFF
j_call: TRBJ2-1
clone_size: -
d_call: -
v_call: TRBV27

cdr3_nt: TGTGCCAGCAGCCAAGATCGAGGGTTGGACTGGGATGAGCAGTTCTTC
cdr3_aa: CASSQDRGLDWDEQFF
j_call: TRBJ2-1
clone_size: -
d_call: -
v_call: TRBV14

cdr3_nt: TGTGCCAGCAGCTTGGCTAGCGGGGGGGTTGAGACCCAGTACTTC
cdr3_aa: CASSLASGGVETQYF
j_call: TRBJ2-5
clone_size: -
d_call: TRBD2
v_call: TRBV7-9